One T cell receptor (beta chain) is described in this entry. Its cognate antigen is unknown. Naive CD8 cells were CD45RO-negative, positively selected for CCR7, excluding terminally differentiated effector memory CD45RA+ cells. The method was immunoSEQ multiplex PCR; TCRdb's version includes in-frame clones alone and lacks a portion of them. Of some 800,000 clones in the sample, over 90% were seen once. Trimming removed 4 bases from V and 0 bases from J, with 10 bases in between. The CDR3 runs 15 residues. The germline V gene encodes CDR1 MNHEY and CDR2 SMNVEV (reference sequence). This record belongs to a study of shared clonotypes between healthy human individuals. Study-wide findings and caveats: Between a few donors, naive CD4 clonotypes were shared at a level of about 5.3%. Collection of samples was limited to blood; tissue repertoires likely differ. On the whole, naive subsets had larger estimated richness than memory subsets had.

The V call is TRBV27, the J call TRBJ1-3; TRBD1 might be the D (5 bases). Sequencing was carried out using naive CD8+ T cells sorted from blood. The source of this sequence is a man aged 25 to 40 in good health. Written as DNA, the CDR3 is TGTGCCAGCAGTTATCAGGGTACCTCTGGAAACACCATATATTTT. It yields the protein CASSYQGTSGNTIYF.